The rows below give T cell receptor beta chains drawn from one sample of a study of blood T cell repertoires in COVID-19. Sequencing used immunoSEQ multiplex PCR; TCRdb keeps in-frame clones, though not all of them. Of 200,000 to 300,000 clones listed, about 87% are singletons. The sequencing sample was made of peripheral blood. The receptors here all came from a woman between 40 and 55 years old with acute or convalescent COVID-19. Both conserved end residues are part of each CDR3. Each record gives: clone size, D gene, J gene, V gene, CDR3 protein, CDR3 DNA. The D gene is left open where the match is weak. Only some rows state a clone size, as once, few, many or a class for expanded clones.

>-|TRBD2|TRBJ2-3|TRBV6-2/TRBV6-3
CASSYYGLAGGTTDTQYF
TGTGCCAGCAGTTACTACGGACTAGCGGGGGGGACCACAGATACGCAGTATTTT
>-|TRBD2|TRBJ2-5|TRBV6-6
CASGLGGGAGETQYF
TGTGCCAGCGGTCTTGGCGGGGGGGCGGGTGAGACCCAGTACTTC
>-|-|TRBJ1-1|TRBV5-1
CASSLGAGLNTEAFF
TGCGCCAGCAGCTTGGGGGCGGGATTGAACACTGAAGCTTTCTTT
>-|-|TRBJ1-3|TRBV4-1
CASSPQQGTLISGNTIYF
TGCGCCAGCAGCCCCCAACAGGGAACCCTTATCTCTGGAAACACCATATATTTT
>-|-|TRBJ1-1|TRBV4-2
CASSQEGKGGTEAFF
TGTGCCAGCAGCCAAGAGGGGAAGGGGGGGACTGAAGCTTTCTTT
>-|TRBD1|TRBJ2-5|TRBV28
CASSSVIKRDSRGYQETQYF
TGTGCCAGCAGTTCAGTAATAAAACGGGACAGCCGAGGGTACCAAGAGACCCAGTACTTC
>-|-|TRBJ1-1|TRBV29-1
CSGMKGHLNTEAFF
TGCAGCGGGATGAAGGGACACCTGAACACTGAAGCTTTCTTT
>once|TRBD1|TRBJ1-6|TRBV18
CASSGTGGGMTNSPLHF
TGTGCCAGCTCCGGGACAGGGGGCGGAATGACCAATTCACCCCTCCACTTT
>once|-|TRBJ1-2|TRBV18
CASSPTREGGFFGGYTF
TGTGCCAGCTCACCCACCCGGGAGGGTGGATTCTTCGGTGGCTACACCTTC
>-|TRBD1|TRBJ1-2|TRBV11-1
CASSLGTVSGYTF
TGTGCCAGCAGCCTGGGGACAGTAAGTGGCTACACCTTC
>-|TRBD1|TRBJ2-2|TRBV9
CASSPSTGTNTGELFF
TGTGCCAGCAGCCCCTCGACAGGGACCAACACCGGGGAGCTGTTTTTT
>-|TRBD1|TRBJ1-5|TRBV10-3
CAIRGGAGNQPQHF
TGTGCCATCAGAGGGGGCGCGGGCAATCAGCCCCAGCATTTT
>-|TRBD2|TRBJ2-5|TRBV28
CASSGGRSGSETQYF
TGTGCCAGCAGTGGCGGGAGGAGCGGGTCGGAGACCCAGTACTTC
>-|-|TRBJ1-4|TRBV30
CAWRLGAPDEKLFF
TGTGCCTGGAGGCTGGGGGCCCCTGATGAAAAACTGTTTTTT
>few|-|TRBJ1-4|TRBV30
CAWSVVNIRSRVEKLFF
TGTGCCTGGAGTGTAGTAAACATTCGGTCGAGGGTTGAAAAACTGTTTTTT
>-|-|TRBJ1-6|TRBV5-4
CASSLMTGNSPLHF
TGTGCCAGCAGCTTGATGACGGGAAATTCACCCCTCCACTTT
>-|-|TRBJ1-1|TRBV5-8
CASSLAVSTEAFF
TGTGCCAGCAGCTTGGCGGTATCCACTGAAGCTTTCTTT
>-|-|TRBJ1-1|TRBV12-3/TRBV12-4
CASKRGPNTEAFF
TGTGCCAGCAAAAGGGGCCCCAACACTGAAGCTTTCTTT
>-|-|TRBJ1-2|TRBV30
CAWSVFAGGRGYTF
TGTGCCTGGAGTGTATTTGCGGGCGGGCGAGGCTACACCTTC
>few|-|TRBJ1-1|TRBV5-1
CASSFLAGAQSTEAFF
TGCGCCAGCAGCTTCTTGGCTGGGGCGCAGAGCACTGAAGCTTTCTTT
>-|-|TRBJ1-5|TRBV7-3
CASSKTGPNQPQHF
TGTGCCAGCAGCAAGACAGGCCCGAATCAGCCCCAGCATTTT
>-|-|TRBJ1-4|TRBV6-5
CASSYSGGSPALLF
TGTGCCAGCAGTTACTCGGGCGGGTCTCCCGCTTTACTTTTT
>once|TRBD1|TRBJ1-2|TRBV5-4
CASSRTGESNYGYTF
TGTGCCAGCAGCAGGACAGGGGAGAGTAACTATGGCTACACCTTC
>-|-|TRBJ2-1|TRBV9
CASSGGLAYNEQFF
TGTGCCAGCAGCGGGGGCCTTGCCTACAATGAGCAGTTCTTC
>-|-|TRBJ1-1|TRBV12-2
CASRLVRGTEAFF
TGTGCAAGTCGCCTTGTTCGGGGAACTGAAGCTTTCTTT
>-|TRBD1|TRBJ2-3|TRBV5-1
CASSLWTGRTDTQYF
TGCGCCAGCAGCTTGTGGACAGGGCGCACAGATACGCAGTATTTT
>-|-|TRBJ2-5|TRBV21-1
CASSPLNQETQYF
TGTGCCAGCAGCCCCCTAAACCAAGAGACCCAGTACTTC
>-|TRBD1|TRBJ1-2|TRBV5-1
CASSFGTGGDYGYTF
TGCGCCAGCAGCTTCGGGACAGGGGGCGACTATGGCTACACCTTC
>-|TRBD1|TRBJ1-2|TRBV2
CASSVTGGYGYTF
TGTGCCAGCAGTGTTACAGGGGGCTATGGCTACACCTTC
>-|-|TRBJ1-2|TRBV7-2
CASSLVPGTSNYGYTF
TGTGCCAGCAGCTTAGTGCCCGGGACTTCTAACTATGGCTACACCTTC
>-|-|TRBJ1-1|TRBV2
CASSSLPVQEVKAFF
TGTGCCAGCAGCTCGTTACCGGTCCAGGAGGTTAAAGCTTTCTTT
>-|-|TRBJ1-1|TRBV4-1
CASSQDGGGGENTEAFF
TGCGCCAGCAGCCAAGATGGGGGGGGCGGCGAGAACACTGAAGCTTTCTTT
>-|-|TRBJ2-4|TRBV18
CASSPMRSDGNIQYF
TGTGCCAGCTCACCTATGCGGTCAGACGGGAACATTCAGTACTTC
>-|-|TRBJ1-6|TRBV7-2
CASSLLGQGSPLHF
TGTGCCAGCAGCTTATTGGGACAAGGATCACCCCTCCACTTT
>once|-|TRBJ1-2|TRBV6-5
CASSYSGDRSYGYTF
TGTGCCAGCAGTTACTCGGGCGACAGAAGCTATGGCTACACCTTC
>-|-|TRBJ1-1|TRBV10-2
CASILTGNTEAFF
TGCGCCAGCATACTGACAGGGAACACTGAAGCTTTCTTT
>few|TRBD1|TRBJ1-2|TRBV3-1/TRBV3-2
CASSQVAGGGYGYTF
TGTGCCAGCAGCCAAGTTGCAGGGGGCGGCTATGGCTACACCTTC
>-|-|TRBJ1-1|TRBV5-8
CASSLDRVKNTEAFF
TGTGCCAGCAGCTTGGACAGGGTAAAGAACACTGAAGCTTTCTTT
>-|TRBD2|TRBJ2-2|TRBV10-3
CAISETSGGRAGELFF
TGTGCCATCAGTGAGACTAGCGGGGGTCGGGCCGGGGAGCTGTTTTTT
>-|TRBD1|TRBJ2-1|TRBV30
CAWSLGTGGDEQFF
TGTGCCTGGAGTTTAGGGACAGGGGGCGATGAGCAGTTCTTC
>once|-|TRBJ1-6|TRBV12-3/TRBV12-4
CASSTQGNSPLHF
TGTGCCAGCAGCACTCAGGGAAATTCACCCCTCCACTTT
>-|TRBD1|TRBJ1-3|TRBV30
CAATLHRGSGNTIYF
TGTGCCGCTACACTACACAGGGGCTCTGGAAACACCATATATTTT
>once|TRBD1|TRBJ1-2|TRBV7-9
CASSLEGTGESYTF
TGTGCCAGCAGCTTAGAAGGGACAGGGGAGAGCTACACCTTC
>-|TRBD2|TRBJ2-1|TRBV11-1
CASSSGLAGADNEQFF
TGTGCCAGCAGCTCCGGACTAGCGGGGGCCGACAATGAGCAGTTCTTC
>-|TRBD1|TRBJ1-1|TRBV18
CASSLSTGTEAFF
TGTGCCAGCTCACTTTCGACAGGGACTGAAGCTTTCTTT
>once|TRBD1|TRBJ1-6|TRBV2
CASKADRGFNSPLHF
TGTGCCAGCAAGGCGGACAGGGGGTTTAATTCACCCCTCCACTTT
>-|TRBD1|TRBJ2-1|TRBV30
CAWRRAGGNEQFF
TGTGCCTGGAGGAGGGCAGGGGGCAATGAGCAGTTCTTC
>-|-|TRBJ2-5|TRBV25-1
CASSEWRETQYF
TGTGCCAGCAGTGAATGGAGGGAGACCCAGTACTTC
>-|-|TRBJ1-1|TRBV6-5
CASSYGAGVGTEAFF
TGTGCCAGCAGTTACGGGGCAGGGGTGGGCACTGAAGCTTTCTTT
>-|TRBD1|TRBJ1-2|TRBV27
CASSQGSGGYGYTF
TGTGCCAGCAGTCAGGGTTCAGGGGGCTATGGCTACACCTTC
>-|-|TRBJ1-5|TRBV18
CASSPLQGSNQPQHF
TGTGCCAGCTCACCGCTACAGGGTAGCAATCAGCCCCAGCATTTT
>-|TRBD1|TRBJ1-1|TRBV5-1
CASSPSPGTGEAFF
TGCGCCAGCAGCCCCAGTCCCGGGACAGGGGAAGCTTTCTTT
>-|-|TRBJ2-5|TRBV10-3
CAIRGGGVQETQYF
TGTGCCATCAGGGGGGGTGGAGTCCAAGAGACCCAGTACTTC
>-|-|TRBJ2-5|TRBV9
CASSVGDKETQYF
TGTGCCAGCAGCGTAGGGGACAAAGAGACCCAGTACTTC
>-|TRBD2|TRBJ2-1|TRBV3-1/TRBV3-2
CASSRLAGGLNEQFF
TGTGCCAGCAGCCGGCTAGCGGGGGGGCTAAATGAGCAGTTCTTC